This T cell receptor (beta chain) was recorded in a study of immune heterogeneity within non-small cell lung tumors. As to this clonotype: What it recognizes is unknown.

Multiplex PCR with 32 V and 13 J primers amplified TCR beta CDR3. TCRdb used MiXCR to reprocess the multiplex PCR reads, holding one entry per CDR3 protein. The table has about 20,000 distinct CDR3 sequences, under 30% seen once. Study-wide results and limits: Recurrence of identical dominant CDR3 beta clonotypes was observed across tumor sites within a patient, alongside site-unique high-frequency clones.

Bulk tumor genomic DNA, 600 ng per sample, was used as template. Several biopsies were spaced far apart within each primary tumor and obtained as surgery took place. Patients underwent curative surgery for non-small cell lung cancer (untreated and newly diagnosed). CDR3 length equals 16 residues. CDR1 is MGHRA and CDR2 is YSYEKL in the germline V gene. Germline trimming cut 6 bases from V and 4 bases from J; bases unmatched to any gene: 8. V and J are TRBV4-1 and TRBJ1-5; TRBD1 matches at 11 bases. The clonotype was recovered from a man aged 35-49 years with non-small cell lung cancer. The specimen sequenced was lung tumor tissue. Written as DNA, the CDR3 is TGCGCCAGCAGACCCGGGACAGGGGGAGGTAATCAGCCCCAGCATTTT. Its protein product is CASRPGTGGGNQPQHF.